This T cell receptor beta chain was identified during a study of CD8 T cells in Susac syndrome. After extraction with the RNeasy kit, about 0.45 to 1 ug of the RNA was reverse transcribed using random hexamers. Each CDR3 protein is one row after TCRdb ran MiXCR on the immunoSEQ multiplex PCR reads. The data contain about 120,000 distinct CDR3 sequences, 90% to 95% of them singletons. The length of the CDR3 is 16 residues. CDR1 and CDR2 from the germline V gene are DFQATT and SNEGSKA (reference sequence). After removal of 2 bases from V and 2 bases from J, the junction contained 8 bases not matched to a gene. On this clonotype itself: The antigen remains undetermined.

Blood CD8+ and CD4+ T cells underwent high-throughput TCR beta sequencing. Bulk CD8+ and CD4+ cells came from magnetic negative isolation; CD8+ TEMRA by FACS. General study results and limits: Across the total CD8+ repertoires, over 15 Susac-specific public clones were found. The CD8+ TEMRA repertoires yielded 5 or 6 such clones.

Sequenced sample: CD8+ T cells from PBMCs. The chain combines TRBV20-1 with TRBJ2-3, with TRBD2 matching 9 bases. The clonotype originates from a human donor with Susac syndrome. CDR3 DNA: TGCAGTGCTAGAAGGATTGCGGGAGGGGTCACAGATACGCAGTATTTT. Its translation is CSARRIAGGVTDTQYF.